The clone carrying this T cell receptor beta chain was seen only a few times. These data belong to a study of Ad26.COV2.S vaccination and SARS-CoV-2 variants. Generated by immunoSEQ multiplex PCR, the TCRdb table keeps only in-frame clones and is missing some. The table shows 300,000 to 350,000 clones, with roughly 86% occurring only once. Specified treatment: around 19 received Ad26.COV2.S at low or high dose, single or two shots; roughly five received placebo; per-sample allocation not given. On day 63 after the first injection, vaccine and placebo recipients gave samples. Trimming removed 1 base from V and 7 bases from J, with 13 bases in between. The germline gives CDR1 SEHNR, CDR2 FQNEAQ (reference sequence). The CDR3 covers 14 residues.

This chain joins TRBV7-9 and TRBJ1-2; D gene unclear. The TCR sequence derives from a person between 18 and 65 years old who received the Ad26.COV2.S COVID-19 vaccine or a placebo. The sequencing used peripheral blood, collected in a trial of Ad26.COV2.S vaccine versus placebo. This chain's CDR3 is CASSLEAAGIGYTF. CDR3 in DNA: TGTGCCAGCAGCTTAGAGGCTGCAGGAATTGGCTACACCTTC.